A single sample gave rise to the 6 T cell receptor beta chains below, sequenced in a study of blood T cell repertoires in COVID-19. Repertoires were generated with immunoSEQ multiplex PCR, while TCRdb's copy carries only in-frame clones and drops some. The table includes about 180,000 clones, around 87% detected once. The source material was peripheral blood. The origin of the receptors is a woman in her twenties or thirties with active or convalescent COVID-19.

The chain employs TRBV7-9 and TRBJ2-2; 10 nucleotides match TRBD1. Germline assignment: CDR1 SEHNR and CDR2 FQNEAQ (reference sequence). Trimming took 7 bases from V and 4 from J; bases not matched to a gene: 15. CDR3 length equals 18 residues. CDR3 in amino acids: CASTRGQGVLSFTGELFF. CDR3 sequence (DNA): TGTGCCAGCACCCGCGGACAGGGGGTGCTGTCGTTCACCGGGGAGCTGTTTTTT.

The chain recombines TRBV2 with TRBJ2-7, with a weak D call TRBD2 (5 bases). Trimming cost V 6 bases and J 0 bases, with 9 bases left between them. CDR3 length: 13 amino acids. Looked up from germline, CDR1 is SNHLY and CDR2 is FYNNEI. CDR3 amino acids: CASRADSSYEQYF. DNA of the CDR3: TGTGCCAGCAGGGCGGACTCCTCCTACGAGCAGTACTTC.

J is TRBJ1-1 and V is TRBV11-3, with a possible D match to TRBD1 (6 bases). Trimming left V 5 bases short and J 4 bases short, with 11 bases between. The CDR3 covers 13 residues. Germline V CDR1 and CDR2: SGHNT, YENEEA. The CDR3 loop reads CASSETRGTEAFF. In DNA, the CDR3 is TGTGCCAGCAGCGAGACCAGGGGCACTGAAGCTTTCTTT.

The chain recombines TRBV5-5 with TRBJ1-4, with D hard to call. The CDR3 covers 14 residues. The V end lost 0 bases, the J end lost 8 bases, and 11 bases lay between the germline ends. Looked up from germline, CDR1 is SGHKS and CDR2 is YYEKEE (reference sequence). Here the CDR3 reads CASSLGTDWEKLFF. The CDR3 coding sequence is TGTGCCAGCAGCTTGGGAACGGACTGGGAAAAACTGTTTTTT.

This clone was observed once. The chain has TRBV7-2 and TRBJ2-1; 11 bases match TRBD2. Germline values: CDR1 SGHTA, CDR2 FQGNSA. The CDR3 contains 16 residues. Trimming removed 3 bases from V and 6 bases from J; junction bases left unmatched: 7. DNA for the CDR3: TGTGCCAGCAGCTTTACCGGGACTAGCGGAGGCAATGAGCAGTTCTTC. This sequence encodes CASSFTGTSGGNEQFF.

The gene calls are TRBV4-1 and TRBJ1-6; D is possibly TRBD1 (6 bases). V was pared by 0 bases and J by 6 bases, with 21 bases between. Germline assignment: CDR1 MGHRA and CDR2 YSYEKL. CDR3 length: 19 amino acids. The CDR3 is CASSQEWGGLKTSNSPLHF. CDR3 DNA sequence: TGCGCCAGCAGCCAAGAATGGGGGGGCCTCAAGACTTCTAATTCACCCCTCCACTTT.